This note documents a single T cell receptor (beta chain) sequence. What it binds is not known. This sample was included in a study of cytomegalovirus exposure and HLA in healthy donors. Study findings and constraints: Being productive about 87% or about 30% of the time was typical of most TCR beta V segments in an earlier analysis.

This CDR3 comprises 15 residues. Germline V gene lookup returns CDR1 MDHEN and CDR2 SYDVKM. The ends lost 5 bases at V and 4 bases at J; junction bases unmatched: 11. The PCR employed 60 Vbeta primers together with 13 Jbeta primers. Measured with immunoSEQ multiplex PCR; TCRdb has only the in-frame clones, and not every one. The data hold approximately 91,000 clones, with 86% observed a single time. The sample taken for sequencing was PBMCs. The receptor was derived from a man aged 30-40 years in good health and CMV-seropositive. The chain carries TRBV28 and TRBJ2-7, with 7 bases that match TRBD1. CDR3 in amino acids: CASSPYLTGEYEQYF. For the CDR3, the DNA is TGTGCCAGCAGTCCCTACCTAACAGGGGAATACGAGCAGTACTTC.